The clone carrying this T cell receptor beta chain appeared a few times. The record originates from a study of CD8+CD57+ T cells in acquired aplastic anemia. The TCR beta profiling, which covered VDJ combination and CDR3 sequence, was carried out using genomic DNA as the template. One entry per CDR3 protein, called by TCRdb with MiXCR from the reads. This sample carries about 420,000 distinct CDR3 sequences, roughly 68% of them seen once, and the ten largest clones take under 5%. The V gene's germline CDR1 is LNHDA and CDR2 SQIVND (reference sequence). V gave up 5 bases and J gave up 0 bases, with 8 bases separating them. The CDR3 has 14 amino acids.

The specimen was sorted CD4+, CD8+, or CD8+CD57+ T cells (not recorded which) from PBMCs. This chain connects TRBV19 to TRBJ1-3, with D possibly TRBD1 on 5 matching bases. The sequence derives from a human donor in good health, serving as a control. Here the CDR3 reads CASSSQVSGNTIYF. CDR3 coding DNA: TGTGCCAGTAGTTCACAGGTCTCTGGAAACACCATATATTTT.